This T cell receptor beta chain emerged from a study of shared clonotypes between healthy human individuals. Overall study results and limits: Rarefaction curves obtained for sorted subsets showed sequencing incomplete despite large depth. Naive CD4 clonotypes overlapped across a few donors at roughly 5%.

About this clone itself: What it recognizes is unknown. Additional DNA sequences in this sample encode the identical CDR3.

The CDR3 runs 12 residues. CDR1 is SGHRS, CDR2 YFSETQ, per germline. Trimming removed 0 bases at V and 5 bases at J, with 5 bases between. A 200 ng quantity of DNA, 25,000 to 30,000 T cell genomes, went into the sorted-subset replicate PCRs. Generated by immunoSEQ multiplex PCR, the TCRdb table keeps only in-frame clones and is missing some. The sample includes roughly 2,300,000 clones, around 90% of them seen just once. This sequence originates from a man aged 18 to 35 in good health. Some clones in this sample may be carry-over from other donors' samples. Specimen: naive CD4+ T cells from PBMCs. Subset noted: CD45RA+ positively selected. V and J are TRBV5-1 and TRBJ2-5; D is unresolved. The CDR3 spells CASSLGSETQYF. CDR3 bases: TGCGCCAGCAGCTTGGGTTCGGAGACCCAGTACTTC. The full variable domain, completed using reference TRBV5-1 and TRBJ2-5, is KAGVTQTPRYLIKTRGQQVTLSCSPISGHRSVSWYQQTPGQGLQFLFEYFSETQRNKGNFPGRFSGRQFSNSRSEMNVSTLELGDSALYLCASSLGSETQYFGPGTRLLVL.